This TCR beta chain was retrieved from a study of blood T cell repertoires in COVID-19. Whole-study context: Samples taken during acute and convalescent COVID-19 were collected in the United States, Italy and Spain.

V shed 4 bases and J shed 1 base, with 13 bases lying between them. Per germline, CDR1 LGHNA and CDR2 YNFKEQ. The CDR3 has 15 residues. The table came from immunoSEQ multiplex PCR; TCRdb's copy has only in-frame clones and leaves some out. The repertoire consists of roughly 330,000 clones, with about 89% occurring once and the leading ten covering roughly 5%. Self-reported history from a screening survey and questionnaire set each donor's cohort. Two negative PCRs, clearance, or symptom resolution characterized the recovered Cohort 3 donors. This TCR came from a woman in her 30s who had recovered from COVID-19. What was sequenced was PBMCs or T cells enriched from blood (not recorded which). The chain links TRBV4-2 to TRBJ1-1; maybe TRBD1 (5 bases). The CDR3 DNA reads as TGTGCCAGCAGCCTAAGGCGGGGCGGGAACACTGAAGCTTTCTTT. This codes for CASSLRRGGNTEAFF.